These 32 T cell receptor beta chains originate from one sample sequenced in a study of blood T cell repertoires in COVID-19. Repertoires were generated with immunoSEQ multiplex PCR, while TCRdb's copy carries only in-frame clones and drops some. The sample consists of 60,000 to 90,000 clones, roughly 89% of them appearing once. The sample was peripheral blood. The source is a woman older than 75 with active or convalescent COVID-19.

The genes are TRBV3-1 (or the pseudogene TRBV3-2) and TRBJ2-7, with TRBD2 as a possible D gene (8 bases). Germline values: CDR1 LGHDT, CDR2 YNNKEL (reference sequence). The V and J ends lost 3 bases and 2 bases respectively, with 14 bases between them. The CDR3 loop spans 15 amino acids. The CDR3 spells CASSHTGRGPYEQYF. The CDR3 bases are TGTGCCAGCAGCCATACCGGGAGGGGGCCCTACGAGCAGTACTTC.

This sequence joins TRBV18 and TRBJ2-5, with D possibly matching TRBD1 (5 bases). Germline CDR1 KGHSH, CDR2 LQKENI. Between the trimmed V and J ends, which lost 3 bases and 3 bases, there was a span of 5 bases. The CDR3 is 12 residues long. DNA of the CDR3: TGTGCCAGCTCACCGACAGAAGAGACCCAGTACTTC. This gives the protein CASSPTEETQYF.

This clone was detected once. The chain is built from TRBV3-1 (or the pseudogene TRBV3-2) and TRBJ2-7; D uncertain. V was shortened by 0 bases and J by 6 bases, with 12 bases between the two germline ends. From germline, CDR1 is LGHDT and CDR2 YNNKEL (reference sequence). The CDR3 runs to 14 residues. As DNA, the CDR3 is TGTGCCAGCAGCCAAGATTGGCAGAGAGGCGAGCAGTACTTC. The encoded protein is CASSQDWQRGEQYF.

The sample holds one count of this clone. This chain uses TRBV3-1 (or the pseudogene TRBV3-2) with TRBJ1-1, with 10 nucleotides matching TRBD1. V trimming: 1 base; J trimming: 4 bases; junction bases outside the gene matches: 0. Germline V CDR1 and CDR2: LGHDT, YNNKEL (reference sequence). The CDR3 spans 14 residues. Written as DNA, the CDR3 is TGTGCCAGCAGCCAAGGGACAGGGGGCACTGAAGCTTTCTTT. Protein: CASSQGTGGTEAFF.

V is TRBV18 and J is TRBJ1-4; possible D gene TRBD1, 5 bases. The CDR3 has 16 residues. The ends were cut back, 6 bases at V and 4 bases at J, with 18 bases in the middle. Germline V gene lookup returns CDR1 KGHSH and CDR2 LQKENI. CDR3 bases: TGTGCCAGCTCCACATGGGGCAGGGCCGGTAATGAAAAACTGTTTTTT. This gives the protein CASSTWGRAGNEKLFF.

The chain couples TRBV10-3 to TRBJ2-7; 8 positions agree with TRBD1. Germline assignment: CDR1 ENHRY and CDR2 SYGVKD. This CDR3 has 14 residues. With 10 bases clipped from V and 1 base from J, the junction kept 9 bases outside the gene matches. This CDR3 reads CATSPTGGSYEQYF. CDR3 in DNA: TGTGCCACCTCTCCTACAGGGGGATCCTACGAGCAGTACTTC.

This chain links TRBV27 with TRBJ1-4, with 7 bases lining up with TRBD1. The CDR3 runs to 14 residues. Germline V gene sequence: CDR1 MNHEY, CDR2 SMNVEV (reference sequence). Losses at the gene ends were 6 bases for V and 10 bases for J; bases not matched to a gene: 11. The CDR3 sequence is CASSPGGPRGKLFF. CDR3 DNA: TGTGCCAGCAGCCCAGGGGGGCCCAGGGGAAAACTGTTTTTT.

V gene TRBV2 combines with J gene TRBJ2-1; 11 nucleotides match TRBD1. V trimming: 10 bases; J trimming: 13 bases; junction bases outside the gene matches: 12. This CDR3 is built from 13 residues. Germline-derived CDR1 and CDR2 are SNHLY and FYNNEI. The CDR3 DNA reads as TGTGCCAAGGACAGGGGGCGCGAGAGTAATCAGTTCTTC. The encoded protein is CAKDRGRESNQFF.

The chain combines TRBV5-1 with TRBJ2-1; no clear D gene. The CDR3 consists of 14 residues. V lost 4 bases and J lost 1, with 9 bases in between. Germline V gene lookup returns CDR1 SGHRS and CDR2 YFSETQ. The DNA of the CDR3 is TGCGCCAGCAGCGCCGACGGGTCCTACAATGAGCAGTTCTTC. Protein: CASSADGSYNEQFF.

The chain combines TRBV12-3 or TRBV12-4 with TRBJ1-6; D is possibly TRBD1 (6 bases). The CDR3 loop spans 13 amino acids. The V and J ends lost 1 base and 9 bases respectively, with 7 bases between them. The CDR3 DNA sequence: TGTGCCAGCAGTTTAGGGGGGCTTTCACCCCTCCACTTT. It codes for CASSLGGLSPLHF.

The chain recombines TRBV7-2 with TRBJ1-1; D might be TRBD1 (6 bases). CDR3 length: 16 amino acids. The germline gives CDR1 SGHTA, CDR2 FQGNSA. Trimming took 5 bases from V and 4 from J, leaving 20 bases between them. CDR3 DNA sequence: TGTGCCAGCAGCCAGGGGTCGGGGCGAGGTAGCACTGAAGCTTTCTTT. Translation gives CASSQGSGRGSTEAFF.

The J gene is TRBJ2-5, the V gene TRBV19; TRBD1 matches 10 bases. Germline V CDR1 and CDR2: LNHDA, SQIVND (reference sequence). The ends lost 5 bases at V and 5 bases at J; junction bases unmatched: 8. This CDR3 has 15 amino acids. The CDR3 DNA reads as TGTGCCAGTAGTGTCCGACAGGGGGCCTGGGAGACCCAGTACTTC. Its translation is CASSVRQGAWETQYF.

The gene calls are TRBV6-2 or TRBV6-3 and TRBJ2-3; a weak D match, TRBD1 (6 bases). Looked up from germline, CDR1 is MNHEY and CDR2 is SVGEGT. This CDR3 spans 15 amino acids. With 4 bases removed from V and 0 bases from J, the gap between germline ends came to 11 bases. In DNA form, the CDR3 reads TGTGCCAGCAGTTTACAGGGAGCTAGCACAGATACGCAGTATTTT. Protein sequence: CASSLQGASTDTQYF.

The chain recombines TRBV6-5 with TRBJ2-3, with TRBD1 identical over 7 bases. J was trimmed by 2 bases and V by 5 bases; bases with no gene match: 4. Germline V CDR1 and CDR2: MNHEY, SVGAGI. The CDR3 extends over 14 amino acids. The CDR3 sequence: CASSLQGNTDTQYF. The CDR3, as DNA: TGTGCCAGCAGTCTACAGGGGAACACAGATACGCAGTATTTT.

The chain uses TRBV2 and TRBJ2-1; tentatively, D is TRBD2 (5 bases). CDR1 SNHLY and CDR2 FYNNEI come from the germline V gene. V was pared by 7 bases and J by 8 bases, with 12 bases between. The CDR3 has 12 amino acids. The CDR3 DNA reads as TGTGCCAGCAACCTAGCAGGTGATGAGCAGTTCTTC. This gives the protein CASNLAGDEQFF.

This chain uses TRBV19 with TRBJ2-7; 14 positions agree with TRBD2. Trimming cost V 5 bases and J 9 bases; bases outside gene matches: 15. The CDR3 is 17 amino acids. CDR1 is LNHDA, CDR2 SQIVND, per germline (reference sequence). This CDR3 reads CASSFGLAGGPTTGQYF. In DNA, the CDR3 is TGTGCCAGTAGTTTTGGACTAGCGGGGGGACCTACTACGGGGCAGTACTTC.

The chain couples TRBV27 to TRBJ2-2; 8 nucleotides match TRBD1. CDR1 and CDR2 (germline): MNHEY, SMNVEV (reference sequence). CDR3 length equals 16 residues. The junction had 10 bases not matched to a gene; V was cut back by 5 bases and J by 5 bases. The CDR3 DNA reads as TGTGCCAGCAGTCGACCGACAGGGGTTGGAACCGGGGAGCTGTTTTTT. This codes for CASSRPTGVGTGELFF.

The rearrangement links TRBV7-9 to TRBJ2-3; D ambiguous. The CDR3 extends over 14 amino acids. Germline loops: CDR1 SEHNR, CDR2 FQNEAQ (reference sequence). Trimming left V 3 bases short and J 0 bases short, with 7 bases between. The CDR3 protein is CASSFSASTDTQYF. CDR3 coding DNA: TGTGCCAGCAGCTTCAGCGCTAGCACAGATACGCAGTATTTT.

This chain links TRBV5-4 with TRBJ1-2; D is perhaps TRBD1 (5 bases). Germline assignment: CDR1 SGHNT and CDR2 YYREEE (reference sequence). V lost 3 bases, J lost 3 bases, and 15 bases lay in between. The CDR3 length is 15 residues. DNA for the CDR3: TGTGCCAGCAGCTCGGGCAGGGTGACCGACTATGGCTACACCTTC. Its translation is CASSSGRVTDYGYTF.

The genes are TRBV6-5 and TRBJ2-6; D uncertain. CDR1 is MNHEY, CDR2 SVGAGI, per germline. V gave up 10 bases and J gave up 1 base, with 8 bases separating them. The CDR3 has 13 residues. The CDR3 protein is CATVQSGANVLTF. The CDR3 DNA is TGTGCCACCGTTCAGTCTGGGGCCAACGTCCTGACTTTC.

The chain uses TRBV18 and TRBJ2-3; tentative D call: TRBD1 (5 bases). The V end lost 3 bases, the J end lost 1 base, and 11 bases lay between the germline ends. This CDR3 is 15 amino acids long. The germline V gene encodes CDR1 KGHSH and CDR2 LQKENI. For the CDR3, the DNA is TGTGCCAGCTCACCGGTCGCCAGGGGCACAGATACGCAGTATTTT. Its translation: CASSPVARGTDTQYF. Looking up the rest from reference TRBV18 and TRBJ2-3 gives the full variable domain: NAGVMQNPRHLVRRRGQEARLRCSPMKGHSHVYWYRQLPEEGLKFMVYLQKENIIDESGMPKERFSAEFPKEGPSILRIQQVVRGDSAAYFCASSPVARGTDTQYFGPGTRLTVL.

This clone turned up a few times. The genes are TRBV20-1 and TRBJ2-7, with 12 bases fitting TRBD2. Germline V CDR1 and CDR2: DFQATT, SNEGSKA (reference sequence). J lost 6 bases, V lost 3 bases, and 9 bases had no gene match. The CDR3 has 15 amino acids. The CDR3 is CSASGTSGRKFEQYF. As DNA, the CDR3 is TGCAGTGCTAGTGGTACTAGCGGGAGGAAATTCGAGCAGTACTTC.

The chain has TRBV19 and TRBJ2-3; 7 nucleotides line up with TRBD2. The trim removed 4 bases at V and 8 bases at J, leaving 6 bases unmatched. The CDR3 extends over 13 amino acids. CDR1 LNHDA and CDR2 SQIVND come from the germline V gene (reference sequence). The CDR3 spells CASSTAGVVTQYF. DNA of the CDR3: TGTGCCAGTAGTACGGCGGGGGTGGTTACGCAGTATTTT.

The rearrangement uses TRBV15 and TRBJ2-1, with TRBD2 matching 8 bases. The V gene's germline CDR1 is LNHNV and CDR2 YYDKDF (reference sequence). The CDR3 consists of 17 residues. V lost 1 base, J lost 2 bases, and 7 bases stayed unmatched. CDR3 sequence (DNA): TGTGCCACCAGCAGAGGATCCGGGACTAGAGCCTACAATGAGCAGTTCTTC. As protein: CATSRGSGTRAYNEQFF.

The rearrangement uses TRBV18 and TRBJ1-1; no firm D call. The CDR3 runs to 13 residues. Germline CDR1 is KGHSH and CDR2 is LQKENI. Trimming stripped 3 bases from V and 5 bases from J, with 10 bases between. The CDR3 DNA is TGTGCCAGCTCACCCGAGACAAGAACTGAAGCTTTCTTT. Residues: CASSPETRTEAFF.

The CDR3 DNA is TGTGCCAGCAGTCCCCAACGGGGGGGGTCCTACGAGCAGTACTTC. Encoded protein: CASSPQRGGSYEQYF. The chain carries TRBV6-5 and TRBJ2-7; 8 bases are shared with TRBD2. The ends lost 5 bases at V and 1 base at J; junction bases unmatched: 7. Germline CDR1 and CDR2: MNHEY and SVGAGI. There are 15 residues in the CDR3.

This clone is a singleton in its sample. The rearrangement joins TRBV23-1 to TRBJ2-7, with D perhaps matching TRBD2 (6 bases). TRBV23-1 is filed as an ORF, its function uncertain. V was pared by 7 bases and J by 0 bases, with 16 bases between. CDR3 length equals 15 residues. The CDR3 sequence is CASKSEEGYSYEQYF. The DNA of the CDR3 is TGCGCCAGCAAATCCGAGGAGGGCTACTCCTACGAGCAGTACTTC.

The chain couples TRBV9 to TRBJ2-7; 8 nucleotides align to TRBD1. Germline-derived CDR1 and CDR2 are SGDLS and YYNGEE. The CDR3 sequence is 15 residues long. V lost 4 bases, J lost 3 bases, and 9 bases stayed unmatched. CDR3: CASSRLGTGYYEQYF. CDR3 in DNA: TGTGCCAGCAGCCGTCTAGGGACAGGCTACTACGAGCAGTACTTC.

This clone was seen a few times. CDR3 residues: CASSLLGLGTQYF. CDR3 sequence (DNA): TGTGCCAGCAGCTTATTGGGGCTAGGGACCCAGTACTTC. The J gene is TRBJ2-5, the V gene TRBV5-4; a weak D match, TRBD1 (5 bases). The V end was cut by 2 bases, the J end by 7 bases, with 12 bases between. CDR3 length equals 13 residues. The V gene's germline CDR1 is SGHNT and CDR2 YYREEE (reference sequence).

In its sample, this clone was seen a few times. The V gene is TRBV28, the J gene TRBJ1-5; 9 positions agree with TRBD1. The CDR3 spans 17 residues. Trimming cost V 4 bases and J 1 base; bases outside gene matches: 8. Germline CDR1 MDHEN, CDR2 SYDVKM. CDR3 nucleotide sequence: TGTGCCAGCAGTTCCCCGGGACAGGGTAGGAGCAATCAGCCCCAGCATTTT. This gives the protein CASSSPGQGRSNQPQHF.

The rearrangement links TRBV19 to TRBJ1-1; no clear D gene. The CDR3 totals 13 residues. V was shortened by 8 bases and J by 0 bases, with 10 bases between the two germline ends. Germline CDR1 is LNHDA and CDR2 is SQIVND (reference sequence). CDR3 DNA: TGTGCCAGTCAACCGAGGATGAACACTGAAGCTTTCTTT. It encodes CASQPRMNTEAFF. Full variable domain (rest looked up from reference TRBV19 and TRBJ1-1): DGGITQSPKYLFRKEGQNVTLSCEQNLNHDAMYWYRQDPGQGLRLIYYSQIVNDFQKGDIAEGYSVSREKKESFPLTVTSAQKNPTAFYLCASQPRMNTEAFFGQGTRLTVV.

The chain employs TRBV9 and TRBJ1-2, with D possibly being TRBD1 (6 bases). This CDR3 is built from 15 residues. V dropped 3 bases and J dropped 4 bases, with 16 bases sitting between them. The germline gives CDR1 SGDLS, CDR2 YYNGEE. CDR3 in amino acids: CASSDSNPRGYGYTF. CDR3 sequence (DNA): TGTGCCAGCAGCGATTCGAACCCCAGGGGCTATGGCTACACCTTC.